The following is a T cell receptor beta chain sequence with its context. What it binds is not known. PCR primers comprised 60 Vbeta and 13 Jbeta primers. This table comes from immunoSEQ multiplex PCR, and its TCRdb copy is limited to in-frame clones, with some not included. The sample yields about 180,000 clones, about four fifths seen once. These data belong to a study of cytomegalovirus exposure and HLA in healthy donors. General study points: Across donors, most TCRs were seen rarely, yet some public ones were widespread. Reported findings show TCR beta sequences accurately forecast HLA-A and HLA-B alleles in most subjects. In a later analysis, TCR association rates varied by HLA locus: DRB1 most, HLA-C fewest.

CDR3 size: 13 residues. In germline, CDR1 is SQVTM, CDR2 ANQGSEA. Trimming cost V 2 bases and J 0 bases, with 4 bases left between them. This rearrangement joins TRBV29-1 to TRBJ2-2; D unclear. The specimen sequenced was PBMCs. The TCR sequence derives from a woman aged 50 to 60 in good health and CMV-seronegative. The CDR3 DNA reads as TGCAGCGTTGAACCGTCGAACACCGGGGAGCTGTTTTTT. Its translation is CSVEPSNTGELFF.